Reported below is one TCR beta chain. The data are from a study of blood T cell repertoires in COVID-19. Study information: Whether acute or convalescent, the COVID-19 samples came from the United States, Italy and Spain. Sources were T cells, B-cell-depleted T cells, or PBMCs; the material itself was cDNA or gDNA.

J lost 1 base, V lost 5 bases, and 4 bases had no gene match. Germline-derived CDR1 and CDR2 are MNHEY and SVGAGI. The CDR3 has 14 amino acids. In the authors' workflow: For nucleated cells, counts were estimated from reference gene primer amplification. Only in-frame clones appear in the TCRdb table, and some are missing; sequencing was by immunoSEQ multiplex PCR. V and J calls plus clone size are reproduced from that table; the DNA served to infer D and trimming. The sample includes roughly 120,000 clones, 60% to 85% of them seen just once. Input material: peripheral blood. The receptor comes from a man between 70 and 80 years old with acute or convalescent COVID-19. V usage is TRBV6-5 and J usage is TRBJ1-1; 7 bases map to TRBD1. As DNA, the CDR3 is TGTGCCAGCAGTAGACAGGGACGGAACACTGAAGCTTTCTTT. Its protein is CASSRQGRNTEAFF.